This record concerns one T cell receptor (beta chain) sequence. Symptom resolution, clearance, or two negative PCRs marked donors in Cohort 3 as recovered. V gave up 3 bases and J gave up 5 bases, with 20 bases separating them. There are 17 residues in the CDR3. Method: immunoSEQ multiplex PCR; TCRdb's copy keeps in-frame clones and lacks some. Altogether approximately 470,000 clones are present, approximately 90% being singletons, with the ten largest covering under 0.85%. This sample was included in a study of blood T cell repertoires in COVID-19. About the study: The United States, Italy and Spain provided the acute and convalescent COVID-19 samples.

This TCR was sampled from a woman younger than 35 who had recovered from COVID-19. The chain carries TRBV23-1 and TRBJ1-5; weak D call: TRBD1 (5 bases). TRBV23-1 is marked as an open reading frame, function uncertain. The sequencing sample was made of PBMCs or T cells enriched from blood (not recorded which). CDR3 region: CASSHPNRDWRDQPQHF. DNA of the CDR3: TGCGCCAGCAGTCACCCCAACCGGGACTGGAGGGATCAGCCCCAGCATTTT.